Below are 29 T cell receptor beta chains sequenced from a single sample in a study of shared clonotypes between healthy human individuals. Generated by immunoSEQ multiplex PCR, the TCRdb table keeps only in-frame clones and is missing some. The table lists under 1,100,000 clones, approximately 80% of them singletons. The sequencing sample was made of memory CD4+ T cells from PBMCs. Sample subset: CD45RA-negative fraction. These receptors came from a man between 18 and 29 years old in good health. Some clones in this sample may be carry-over from other donors' samples.

The chain employs TRBV5-1 and TRBJ1-5, with D possibly matching TRBD1 (6 bases). This CDR3 comprises 17 residues. Germline lookup yields CDR1 SGHRS and CDR2 YFSETQ. V shed 0 bases and J shed 2 bases, with 15 bases lying between them. CDR3 sequence (DNA): TGCGCCAGCAGCTTGGGGGACTCATCAGGGGGCAATCAGCCCCAGCATTTT. It specifies CASSLGDSSGGNQPQHF.

V is TRBV4-2 and J is TRBJ2-7; D tentatively fits TRBD1 or TRBD2 (5 bases each). Germline CDR1 LGHNA, CDR2 YNFKEQ. Trimming pared 1 base from V and 4 bases from J, leaving 17 bases between. The CDR3 has 16 amino acids. DNA of the CDR3: TGTGCCAGCAGCCAAGGTCGTGGGACGGATAATTACGAGCAGTACTTC. It is translated as CASSQGRGTDNYEQYF.

The genes are TRBV2 and TRBJ2-3; 7 nucleotides align to TRBD1. This CDR3 comprises 15 residues. V was clipped by 5 bases and J by 2 bases; unmatched bases: 7. Germline loops: CDR1 SNHLY, CDR2 FYNNEI. CDR3 DNA sequence: TGTGCCAGCAGTTATACAGGGGCCTTCACAGATACGCAGTATTTT. Protein product: CASSYTGAFTDTQYF.

The rearrangement links TRBV4-2 to TRBJ2-5; 10 bases align to TRBD2. The CDR3 is 16 amino acids. Germline assignment: CDR1 LGHNA and CDR2 YNFKEQ. V trimming: 1 base; J trimming: 2 bases; junction bases outside the gene matches: 4. The CDR3 spells CASSQVSGGGQETQYF. The CDR3 DNA follows: TGTGCCAGCAGCCAAGTCAGCGGGGGGGGGCAAGAGACCCAGTACTTC.

This chain uses TRBV27 with TRBJ2-4; 7 bases fit TRBD1. CDR3 length: 19 residues. Germline trimming cut 6 bases from V and 2 bases from J; bases unmatched to any gene: 19. Germline-derived CDR1 and CDR2 are MNHEY and SMNVEV (reference sequence). For the CDR3, the DNA is TGTGCCAGCAGCCCTATCTCCCTGGGACAGCTTAAAACCAAAAACATTCAGTACTTC. Protein product: CASSPISLGQLKTKNIQYF.

The CDR3 sequence: CASSLGPAEQYF. The DNA for the CDR3 is TGTGCCAGCAGCTTGGGCCCGGCCGAGCAGTACTTC. The genes are TRBV5-4 and TRBJ2-7; D not certain. The CDR3 runs to 12 residues. V lost 0 bases, J lost 6 bases, and 7 bases lay in between. CDR1 SGHNT and CDR2 YYREEE come from the germline V gene (reference sequence).

The sample holds one count of this clone. The genes are TRBV4-3 and TRBJ1-6, with D tentatively TRBD1 (5 bases). Germline values: CDR1 LGHNA, CDR2 YSLEER. This CDR3 comprises 15 residues. V shed 4 bases and J shed 10 bases, with 17 bases lying between them. CDR3 in DNA: TGCGCCAGCAGCCTCCTAGGCAGGGAGGGATCACCCCTCCACTTT. The encoded protein is CASSLLGREGSPLHF.

This clone occurred many times. The chain employs TRBV15 and TRBJ2-7; weak D call: TRBD2 (5 bases). Germline V gene lookup returns CDR1 LNHNV and CDR2 YYDKDF (reference sequence). The ends were cut back, 0 bases at V and 6 bases at J, with 12 bases in the middle. This CDR3 spans 14 amino acids. CDR3 DNA: TGTGCCACCAGCAGAGATCGAGGGCGGGCCGAGCAGTACTTC. Translation gives CATSRDRGRAEQYF.

The chain is built from TRBV28 and TRBJ2-2; TRBD1 aligns across 7 bases. Trimming at V came to 6 bases and at J to 6 bases, leaving 13 bases not matched to a gene. The CDR3 spans 16 residues. Germline assignment: CDR1 MDHEN and CDR2 SYDVKM. Here the CDR3 reads CASRTSRQGRPGELFF. In DNA form, the CDR3 reads TGTGCCAGCAGAACGAGCCGACAGGGCCGACCCGGGGAGCTGTTTTTT.

CDR3 DNA: TGTGCCAGCAGCTTAAGAGTAGCGGGCAAAGAAGATACGCAGTATTTT. Translating gives CASSLRVAGKEDTQYF. The chain carries TRBV7-9 and TRBJ2-3; 7 bases are shared with TRBD2. CDR1 SEHNR and CDR2 FQNEAQ come from the germline V gene (reference sequence). The CDR3 contains 16 residues. V shed 2 bases, J shed 5 bases, and the junction held 10 bases outside the gene matches. The full variable domain, its missing parts supplied by reference TRBV7-9 and TRBJ2-3, is DTGVSQNPRHKITKRGQNVTFRCDPISEHNRLYWYRQTLGQGPEFLTYFQNEAQLEKSRLLSDRFSAERPKGSFSTLEIQRTEQGDSAMYLCASSLRVAGKEDTQYFGPGTRLTVL.

V usage is TRBV5-4 and J usage is TRBJ2-5, with D perhaps matching TRBD2 (6 bases). Trimming left V 6 bases short and J 4 bases short, with 16 bases between. Germline V gene lookup returns CDR1 SGHNT and CDR2 YYREEE (reference sequence). The CDR3 contains 14 residues. The CDR3 reads CASKRDSLLETQYF. The CDR3 region has the DNA TGTGCCAGCAAGAGGGACTCTCTGTTAGAGACCCAGTACTTC.

V is TRBV28 and J is TRBJ1-1; 7 bases align to TRBD1. The CDR3 contains 13 residues. V lost 6 bases and J lost 5; bases outside the gene matches: 6. Per germline, CDR1 MDHEN and CDR2 SYDVKM. The chain's CDR3 is CASRRGRWTEAFF. The CDR3 DNA reads TGTGCCAGCAGGAGGGGGCGATGGACTGAAGCTTTCTTT.

The gene calls are TRBV10-3 and TRBJ2-7, with 10 bases lining up with TRBD1. With 2 bases clipped from V and 1 base from J, the junction kept 5 bases outside the gene matches. The CDR3 has 16 amino acids. The germline V gene encodes CDR1 ENHRY and CDR2 SYGVKD. CDR3 nucleotides: TGTGCCATCAGTGAGCTTGGGACAGGGGTTTCCTACGAGCAGTACTTC. It yields the protein CAISELGTGVSYEQYF.

The CDR3 loop is CASSHVRDSAEAFF. As DNA, the CDR3 is TGCGCCAGCAGCCATGTCCGGGACTCGGCTGAAGCTTTCTTT. The chain links TRBV5-1 to TRBJ1-1; D might be TRBD1 (5 bases). Between the trimmed V and J ends, which lost 4 bases and 6 bases, there was a span of 16 bases. The CDR3 runs to 14 residues. Looked up from germline, CDR1 is SGHRS and CDR2 is YFSETQ.

The chain carries TRBV7-8 and TRBJ1-4, with 8 bases aligning to TRBD1. Germline V lookup: CDR1 SGHVS, CDR2 FQNEAQ. V gave up 5 bases and J gave up 13 bases; unmatched junction bases: 6. There are 12 residues in the CDR3. CDR3 amino acids: CASSNRQGRLFF. The CDR3 nucleotides read TGTGCCAGCAGCAATCGACAGGGGAGACTGTTTTTT.

The rearrangement links TRBV9 to TRBJ2-3; 11 bases map to TRBD2. This CDR3 has 17 residues. The V and J ends lost 3 bases and 4 bases, in that order; junction bases with no gene match: 10. The germline CDR1 and CDR2 sequences are SGDLS and YYNGEE. The CDR3 sequence is CASSAETSGISADTQYF. CDR3 bases: TGTGCCAGCAGCGCCGAGACTAGCGGGATCTCGGCAGATACGCAGTATTTT.

In its sample, this clone was seen once. A far larger clone is off by one base, so a read error is likely. V and J are TRBV7-2 and TRBJ2-1; 7 nucleotides line up with TRBD1. The CDR3 totals 12 residues. V was clipped by 5 bases and J by 7 bases; unmatched bases: 2. Germline V gives CDR1 SGHTA, CDR2 FQGNSA. CDR3: CASSGRGNEQFF. The CDR3 bases are TGTGCCAGCAGCGGCAGGGGGAATGAGCAGTTCTTC.

The genes are TRBV20-1 and TRBJ2-3; weak D call: TRBD2 (5 bases). The V gene's germline CDR1 is DFQATT and CDR2 SNEGSKA (reference sequence). The CDR3 runs to 11 residues. Trimming cost V 4 bases and J 6 bases, with 8 bases left between them. The CDR3 reads CSATTGDTQYF. Written as DNA, the CDR3 is TGCAGTGCTACGACGGGGGATACGCAGTATTTT.

The V and J genes are TRBV27 and TRBJ1-1; 7 positions match TRBD1. Germline V gene data show CDR1 as MNHEY and CDR2 as SMNVEV (reference sequence). V shed 5 bases, J shed 5 bases, and the junction held 11 bases outside the gene matches. This CDR3 contains 15 residues. CDR3 nucleotide sequence: TGTGCCAGCAGTCACACTCCGGGACAGTGGACTGAAGCTTTCTTT. Protein product: CASSHTPGQWTEAFF.

This clone was found once. The rearrangement joins TRBV7-6 to TRBJ1-1, with 8 bases that match TRBD1. Per the germline V gene, CDR1 is SGHVS and CDR2 is FNYEAQ. This CDR3 is built from 14 residues. Trimming cost V 6 bases and J 3 bases; bases outside gene matches: 6. DNA for the CDR3: TGTGCCAGCAGAAGAGGGGGACAGGACACTGAAGCTTTCTTT. Protein product: CASRRGGQDTEAFF.

This chain connects TRBV19 to TRBJ1-2; 9 positions match TRBD1. The germline V gene has CDR1 LNHDA and CDR2 SQIVND (reference sequence). The CDR3 loop spans 15 amino acids. V lost 5 bases to trimming and J lost 5 bases; unmatched junction nucleotides: 9. The CDR3 sequence is CASSAPGQGRYGYTF. The DNA for the CDR3 is TGTGCCAGTAGTGCCCCGGGACAGGGAAGATATGGCTACACCTTC.

The rearrangement links TRBV9 to TRBJ1-3; the match to TRBD1 covers 8 bases. The V gene's germline CDR1 is SGDLS and CDR2 YYNGEE. This CDR3 is built from 16 residues. J lost 3 bases, V lost 0 bases, and 5 bases had no gene match. The CDR3 bases are TGTGCCAGCAGCGTAGAGACAGGGGATTTTGGAAACACCATATATTTT. Its protein is CASSVETGDFGNTIYF. The full variable domain, in which reference TRBV9 and TRBJ1-3 provide the parts outside the CDR3, is DSGVTQTPKHLITATGQRVTLRCSPRSGDLSVYWYQQSLDQGLQFLIQYYNGEERAKGNILERFSAQQFPDLHSELNLSSLELGDSALYFCASSVETGDFGNTIYFGEGSWLTVV.

This clone has a count of ten or more. V is TRBV29-1 and J is TRBJ2-1, with TRBD2 matching 10 bases. There are 14 residues in the CDR3. V trimming: 4 bases; J trimming: 9 bases; junction bases outside the gene matches: 9. The germline V gene has CDR1 SQVTM and CDR2 ANQGSEA. In DNA, the CDR3 is TGCAGCGTTGTGGGCCTAGCGGGAGTGGGTGAGCAGTTCTTC. Protein: CSVVGLAGVGEQFF.

This chain links TRBV7-2 with TRBJ2-5; tentatively, D is TRBD1 or TRBD2 (5 bases each). Trimming shortened V by 4 bases and J by 1 base, and 16 bases separated the two germline ends. Germline values: CDR1 SGHTA, CDR2 FQGNSA. The CDR3 contains 16 residues. The CDR3 region is CASSSNPGRTQETQYF. CDR3 DNA: TGTGCCAGCAGCTCCAACCCGGGACGGACCCAAGAGACCCAGTACTTC.

The chain has TRBV7-8 and TRBJ2-7, with 11 bases aligning to TRBD2. The V gene's germline CDR1 is SGHVS and CDR2 FQNEAQ. CDR3 length equals 17 residues. J gave up 3 bases and V 1 base, and 8 bases lay outside the gene matches. CDR3 region: CASSLVRRLAGGYEQYF. The CDR3 coding sequence is TGTGCCAGCAGCTTAGTCCGGAGGCTAGCGGGAGGCTACGAGCAGTACTTC.

The chain employs TRBV30 and TRBJ1-2, with D possibly matching TRBD1 (6 bases). This CDR3 spans 14 amino acids. The ends were cut back, 0 bases at V and 5 bases at J, with 13 bases in the middle. From germline, CDR1 is GTSNPN and CDR2 SVGIG (reference sequence). The CDR3 region has the DNA TGTGCCTGGAGTGTAGGAGGGGGGAGATATGGCTACACCTTC. The encoded protein is CAWSVGGGRYGYTF.

This chain links TRBV7-3 with TRBJ1-2, with a possible D match to TRBD1 (6 bases). This CDR3 contains 15 residues. Germline CDR1 reads SGHTA; CDR2 reads FQGTGA. The V and J ends lost 5 bases and 7 bases respectively, with 20 bases between them. The CDR3 region has the DNA TGTGCCAGCAGCCCCACGACGGAGGGGGGCTTTGGCTACACCTTC. The encoded protein is CASSPTTEGGFGYTF.

This clone was counted many times. Other DNA sequences within the sample encode an identical CDR3. The chain couples TRBV7-2 to TRBJ2-5, with 10 bases that match TRBD1. CDR1 is SGHTA and CDR2 is FQGNSA in the germline V gene. The CDR3 totals 14 residues. Trimming at V came to 6 bases and at J to 5 bases, leaving 6 bases not matched to a gene. Written as DNA, the CDR3 is TGTGCCAGCAGTTTGACAGGGGGCAGGGAGACCCAGTACTTC. Amino acids: CASSLTGGRETQYF.

The chain combines TRBV7-8 with TRBJ1-5, with D possibly being TRBD1 (6 bases). This CDR3 is 15 amino acids long. The V and J ends lost 2 bases and 6 bases respectively, with 14 bases between them. Germline-derived CDR1 and CDR2 are SGHVS and FQNEAQ. CDR3 loop: CASSLRGGPGQPQHF. CDR3 in DNA: TGTGCCAGCAGCTTAAGGGGGGGGCCGGGTCAGCCCCAGCATTTT.